What follows describes a single T cell receptor beta chain. Original data processing: Reference gene primer amplification gave estimated nucleated cell counts. Assay used: immunoSEQ multiplex PCR; TCRdb lists only in-frame clones, some missing. V, J and clone size derive from that table, while D and trimming were established from the DNA sequence. Of over 150,000 clones listed, 80% to 85% were seen once; the top ten hold approximately 7.6%. This sample was included in a study of blood T cell repertoires in COVID-19. This clonotype was sampled from a man aged 35-49 years who had recovered from COVID-19. Input material: PBMCs or T cells enriched from blood (not recorded which).

CDR3 sequence (DNA): TGTGCCAGCAGCGTAACAGGTGATCAGCCCCAGCATTTT. Its protein is CASSVTGDQPQHF. The V call is TRBV7-9, the J call TRBJ1-5, with D tentatively TRBD1 (5 bases). Trimming shortened V by 5 bases and J by 5 bases, and 10 bases separated the two germline ends. The CDR3 totals 13 residues. Germline-derived CDR1 and CDR2 are SEHNR and FQNEAQ (reference sequence).